One and the same sample provided the 19 T cell receptor beta chains below, sequenced in a study of blood T cell repertoires in COVID-19. The table came from immunoSEQ multiplex PCR; TCRdb's copy has only in-frame clones and leaves some out. The sample contains roughly 200,000 clones, roughly 90% of which appear only once. What was sequenced was peripheral blood. The source of these receptors is a man in his fifties with acute or convalescent COVID-19.

The CDR3 coding sequence is TGTGCCAGCATCCGACTAGCGGGGGCTAGCACAGATACGCAGTATTTT. Its protein is CASIRLAGASTDTQYF. The chain has TRBV2 and TRBJ2-3; 12 bases are a match to TRBD2. From germline, CDR1 is SNHLY and CDR2 FYNNEI. This CDR3 has 16 residues. After removal of 7 bases from V and 0 bases from J, the junction contained 5 bases not matched to a gene. Full variable domain (rest looked up from reference TRBV2 and TRBJ2-3): EPEVTQTPSHQVTQMGQEVILRCVPISNHLYFYWYRQILGQKVEFLVSFYNNEISEKSEIFDDQFSVERPDGSNFTLKIRSTKLEDSAMYFCASIRLAGASTDTQYFGPGTRLTVL.

The rearrangement joins TRBV19 to TRBJ2-3; D unresolved. This CDR3 region has 14 residues. Deletions cut 2 bases from V and 1 base from J, with 7 bases between. Germline V gene sequence: CDR1 LNHDA, CDR2 SQIVND (reference sequence). CDR3 region: CASSIPGRTDTQYF. The CDR3 DNA sequence: TGTGCCAGTAGTATACCGGGTCGCACAGATACGCAGTATTTT.

The chain recombines TRBV6-5 with TRBJ2-7; 8 bases fit TRBD2. Germline V gene data show CDR1 as MNHEY and CDR2 as SVGAGI. The CDR3 has 16 amino acids. Germline trimming cut 2 bases from V and 0 bases from J; bases unmatched to any gene: 6. The CDR3 reads CASSYHGGRSSYEQYF. The CDR3 bases are TGTGCCAGCAGTTACCACGGCGGGAGGTCCTCCTACGAGCAGTACTTC.

J is TRBJ2-7 and V is TRBV3-1 (or the pseudogene TRBV3-2); D may be TRBD2 (6 bases). Germline assignment: CDR1 LGHDT and CDR2 YNNKEL (reference sequence). Trimming pared 3 bases from V and 4 bases from J, leaving 10 bases between. This CDR3 has 13 residues. CDR3 sequence: CASSHPGGYEQYF. In nucleotides, the CDR3 is TGTGCCAGCAGCCATCCTGGAGGGTACGAGCAGTACTTC.

The V call is TRBV19, the J call TRBJ1-3; no clear D. Germline CDR1 is LNHDA and CDR2 is SQIVND (reference sequence). The CDR3 runs to 15 residues. The ends were cut back, 3 bases at V and 0 bases at J, with 9 bases in the middle. CDR3 in DNA: TGTGCCAGTAGTATCCCAGCGAGCTCTGGAAACACCATATATTTT. Encoded protein: CASSIPASSGNTIYF.

The chain joins TRBV11-2 to TRBJ1-1; D is uncertain. This CDR3 spans 15 amino acids. Germline CDR1 is SGHAT and CDR2 is FQNNGV. V was shortened by 2 bases and J by 1 base, with 11 bases between the two germline ends. The CDR3 sequence is CASSLNPTGNTEAFF. CDR3 bases: TGTGCCAGCAGCTTAAACCCCACGGGGAACACTGAAGCTTTCTTT.

This chain joins TRBV7-3 and TRBJ2-3, with TRBD1 identical over 8 bases. V was pared by 6 bases and J by 3 bases, with 8 bases of the junction left unmatched. Germline lookup yields CDR1 SGHTA and CDR2 FQGTGA. The CDR3 loop spans 15 amino acids. The CDR3 loop reads CASSPGQGRTDTQYF. Here the CDR3 DNA reads TGTGCCAGCAGTCCCGGACAGGGTCGTACAGATACGCAGTATTTT.

The V call is TRBV7-9, the J call TRBJ2-2, with 8 bases fitting TRBD1. CDR3 length equals 15 residues. The junction had 6 bases not matched to a gene; V was cut back by 3 bases and J by 6 bases. Looked up from germline, CDR1 is SEHNR and CDR2 is FQNEAQ (reference sequence). As DNA, the CDR3 is TGTGCCAGCAGCTTCCCTGGACAGGGCGCCGGGGAGCTGTTTTTT. This translates into CASSFPGQGAGELFF.

V usage is TRBV10-3 and J usage is TRBJ1-6, with a possible D match to TRBD1 (6 bases). This CDR3 is built from 13 residues. Looked up from germline, CDR1 is ENHRY and CDR2 is SYGVKD. V was cut by 8 bases and J by 7 bases, with 12 bases left in between. CDR3 DNA sequence: TGTGCCATCCGGACAGAACTAAATTCACCCCTCCACTTT. It codes for CAIRTELNSPLHF.

The V and J genes are TRBV7-9 and TRBJ2-1, with 14 bases aligning to TRBD2. The CDR3 consists of 19 residues. In germline, CDR1 is SEHNR, CDR2 FQNEAQ (reference sequence). V lost 5 bases to trimming and J lost 6 bases; unmatched junction nucleotides: 15. The CDR3 sequence: CASSPGTSGSGWRVNEQFF. In nucleotides, the CDR3 is TGTGCCAGCAGCCCAGGGACTAGCGGGAGTGGATGGCGGGTCAATGAGCAGTTCTTC.

The chain couples TRBV21-1 to TRBJ2-4; the table's D call of TRBD2 was not tested on the DNA. TRBV21-1 is classified as a pseudogene. CDR3 size: 15 residues. The CDR3 loop is CASSRGAGDKNIQYF. CDR3 coding DNA: TGTGCCAGCAGCAGAGGGGCGGGAGACAAAAACATTCAGTACTTC.

This sequence joins TRBV5-1 and TRBJ2-5; D is unclear. Trimming took off 2 bases at V and 2 bases at J, with 7 bases between the two ends. There are 13 residues in the CDR3. Germline CDR1 SGHRS, CDR2 YFSETQ. CDR3 amino acids: CASSFGRQETQYF. CDR3 nucleotide sequence: TGCGCCAGCAGCTTTGGCAGACAAGAGACCCAGTACTTC. Full variable domain (missing parts from reference TRBV5-1 and TRBJ2-5): KAGVTQTPRYLIKTRGQQVTLSCSPISGHRSVSWYQQTPGQGLQFLFEYFSETQRNKGNFPGRFSGRQFSNSRSEMNVSTLELGDSALYLCASSFGRQETQYFGPGTRLLVL.

The chain uses TRBV28 and TRBJ1-1; TRBD1 is a possible D gene (5 bases). This CDR3 contains 15 residues. Germline lookup yields CDR1 MDHEN and CDR2 SYDVKM. The V gene lost 4 bases and the J gene lost 5 bases, with 17 bases spanning the gap. DNA for the CDR3: TGTGCCAGCAGTTACCAGGGCATTATAAAAACTGAAGCTTTCTTT. It yields the protein CASSYQGIIKTEAFF.

The genes are TRBV10-3 and TRBJ1-3, with D hard to call. The CDR3 loop spans 13 amino acids. Germline V gives CDR1 ENHRY, CDR2 SYGVKD. Trimming cost V 3 bases and J 3 bases, with 6 bases left between them. CDR3 sequence: CAISEGGGNTIYF. The CDR3 DNA sequence: TGTGCCATCAGTGAAGGCGGTGGAAACACCATATATTTT.

This clone appeared a single time. V usage is TRBV9 and J usage is TRBJ2-5; D is uncertain. Trimming shortened V by 0 bases and J by 0 bases, and 9 bases separated the two germline ends. CDR1 and CDR2 (germline): SGDLS, YYNGEE. This CDR3 spans 15 amino acids. The CDR3 DNA follows: TGTGCCAGCAGCGTAGTTGGCCTGTACCAAGAGACCCAGTACTTC. It codes for CASSVVGLYQETQYF.

This clone was seen once. The V and J genes are TRBV5-5 and TRBJ2-3; the match to TRBD2 covers 8 bases. Trimming cost V 0 bases and J 0 bases; bases outside gene matches: 3. Germline V CDR1 and CDR2: SGHKS, YYEKEE (reference sequence). The CDR3 extends over 16 amino acids. The CDR3 DNA is TGTGCCAGCAGCTTGGCGCCTAGCGGGAGCACAGATACGCAGTATTTT. This sequence encodes CASSLAPSGSTDTQYF.

This clone was detected only once. The V gene is TRBV7-6, the J gene TRBJ2-2; D might be TRBD1 (6 bases). CDR1 is SGHVS, CDR2 FNYEAQ, per germline. Trimming removed 3 bases at V and 5 bases at J, with 7 bases between. The CDR3 length is 13 residues. CDR3 sequence reads: CASSFTGTGELFF. The CDR3 coding sequence is TGTGCCAGCAGCTTTACAGGGACCGGGGAGCTGTTTTTT.

This chain uses TRBV12-3 or TRBV12-4 with TRBJ2-7, with D maybe TRBD2 (5 bases). Trimming pared 0 bases from V and 6 bases from J, leaving 9 bases between. This CDR3 spans 13 amino acids. The CDR3 sequence is CASSLAGKGEQYV. CDR3 sequence (DNA): TGTGCCAGCAGTTTAGCCGGGAAGGGCGAGCAGTACGTC.

In its sample, this clone was seen once. V is TRBV7-6 and J is TRBJ2-7; D is ambiguous. The CDR3 has 12 residues. Germline CDR1 reads SGHVS; CDR2 reads FNYEAQ. V gave up 1 base and J gave up 6 bases, with 7 bases separating them. The CDR3 protein is CASSLGTGEQYF. The CDR3 region has the DNA TGTGCCAGCAGCTTAGGTACGGGCGAGCAGTACTTC.